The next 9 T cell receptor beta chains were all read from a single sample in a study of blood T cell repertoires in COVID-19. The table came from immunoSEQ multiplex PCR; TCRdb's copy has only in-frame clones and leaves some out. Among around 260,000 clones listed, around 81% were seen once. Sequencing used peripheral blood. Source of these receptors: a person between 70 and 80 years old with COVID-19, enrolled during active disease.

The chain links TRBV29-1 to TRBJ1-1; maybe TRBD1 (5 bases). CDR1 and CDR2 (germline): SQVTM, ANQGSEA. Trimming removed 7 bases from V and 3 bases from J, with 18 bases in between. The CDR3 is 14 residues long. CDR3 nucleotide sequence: TGCAGCGCCGAAAGCCCCCCGGGGGACACTGAAGCTTTCTTT. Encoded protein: CSAESPPGDTEAFF.

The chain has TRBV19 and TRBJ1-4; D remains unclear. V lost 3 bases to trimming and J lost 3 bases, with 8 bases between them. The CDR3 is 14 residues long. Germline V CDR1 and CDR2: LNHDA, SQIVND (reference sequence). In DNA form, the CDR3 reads TGTGCCAGTAGTATCGGAGGAGCTAATGAAAAACTGTTTTTT. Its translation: CASSIGGANEKLFF. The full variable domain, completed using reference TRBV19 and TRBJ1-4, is DGGITQSPKYLFRKEGQNVTLSCEQNLNHDAMYWYRQDPGQGLRLIYYSQIVNDFQKGDIAEGYSVSREKKESFPLTVTSAQKNPTAFYLCASSIGGANEKLFFGSGTQLSVL.

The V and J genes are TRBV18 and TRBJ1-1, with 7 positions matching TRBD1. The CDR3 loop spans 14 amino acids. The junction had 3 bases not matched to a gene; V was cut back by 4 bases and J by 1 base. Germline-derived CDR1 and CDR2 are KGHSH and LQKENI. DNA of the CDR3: TGTGCCAGCTCACGAGGGGGCCCGAACACTGAAGCTTTCTTT. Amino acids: CASSRGGPNTEAFF.

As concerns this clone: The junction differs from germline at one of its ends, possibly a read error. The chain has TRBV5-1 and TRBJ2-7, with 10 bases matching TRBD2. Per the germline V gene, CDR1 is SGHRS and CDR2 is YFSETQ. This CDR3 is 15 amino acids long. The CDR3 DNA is TGCGCCGGCAGCTTGGGACTAGCGACCGCCTACGAGCAGTACTTC. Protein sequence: CAGSLGLATAYEQYF. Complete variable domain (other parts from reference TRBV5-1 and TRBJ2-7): KAGVTQTPRYLIKTRGQQVTLSCSPISGHRSVSWYQQTPGQGLQFLFEYFSETQRNKGNFPGRFSGRQFSNSRSEMNVSTLELGDSALYLCAGSLGLATAYEQYFGPGTRLTVT.

The CDR3 sequence is CASSQMPTGVTEAFF. The DNA of the CDR3 is TGCGCCAGCAGCCAAATGCCGACAGGGGTTACTGAAGCTTTCTTT. The chain carries TRBV4-1 and TRBJ1-1; 8 bases align to TRBD1. The CDR3 sequence is 15 residues long. Germline CDR1 reads MGHRA; CDR2 reads YSYEKL. Trimming cost V 2 bases and J 5 bases; bases outside gene matches: 7.

The CDR3 here is CASSSERGGPVEQFF. The CDR3 DNA reads TGTGCCAGCAGTTCCGAGCGGGGGGGCCCCGTTGAGCAGTTCTTC. The V gene is TRBV27, the J gene TRBJ2-1, with 10 bases that match TRBD2. V was clipped by 4 bases and J by 9 bases; unmatched bases: 9. CDR1 is MNHEY and CDR2 is SMNVEV in the germline V gene (reference sequence). This CDR3 has 15 residues.

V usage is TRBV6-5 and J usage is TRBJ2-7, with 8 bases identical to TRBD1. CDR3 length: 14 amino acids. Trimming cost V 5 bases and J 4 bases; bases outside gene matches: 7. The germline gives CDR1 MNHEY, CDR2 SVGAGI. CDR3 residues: CASSPQGGRYEQYF. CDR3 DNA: TGTGCCAGCAGTCCACAGGGGGGTCGGTACGAGCAGTACTTC.

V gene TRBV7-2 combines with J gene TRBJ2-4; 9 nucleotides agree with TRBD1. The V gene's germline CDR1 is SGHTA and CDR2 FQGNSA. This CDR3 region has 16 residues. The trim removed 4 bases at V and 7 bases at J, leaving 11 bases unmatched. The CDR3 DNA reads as TGTGCCAGCAGCTCCACCGGGGACAGGGTAAAGAACATTCAGTACTTC. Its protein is CASSSTGDRVKNIQYF.

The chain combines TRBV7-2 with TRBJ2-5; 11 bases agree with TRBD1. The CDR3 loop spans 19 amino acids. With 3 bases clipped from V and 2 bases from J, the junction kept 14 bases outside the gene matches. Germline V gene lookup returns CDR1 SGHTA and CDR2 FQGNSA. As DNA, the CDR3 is TGTGCCAGCAGCTTCATGTCCGGGACAGGGGGTTTTCGGCAAGAGACCCAGTACTTC. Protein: CASSFMSGTGGFRQETQYF.